This is a list of T cell receptor beta chains from one sample in a study of blood T cell repertoires in COVID-19. The data were produced by immunoSEQ multiplex PCR, yet TCRdb's version contains in-frame clones alone and is incomplete. The sample has a few hundred thousand clones; more than 70% are singletons. The sample consisted of peripheral blood. The receptor source for this set is an elderly man with acute or convalescent COVID-19. Each CDR3 is given with its conserved first and last residue. The D gene is left open where the match is weak. Only part of the rows carry a size: once, few, many, or a class if the clone is expanded.

clone_size | j_call | v_call | d_call | cdr3_aa | cdr3_nt
- | TRBJ2-1 | TRBV16 | TRBD2 | CASSQTSGYNEQFF | TGTGCCAGCAGCCAGACTAGCGGGTACAATGAGCAGTTCTTC
- | TRBJ1-5 | TRBV3-1/TRBV3-2 | TRBD1 | CASSQGAGGFNQPQHF | TGTGCCAGCAGCCAAGGGGCAGGGGGCTTCAATCAGCCCCAGCATTTT
- | TRBJ1-2 | TRBV25-1 | - | CASSEFGGGYTF | TGTGCCAGCAGTGAATTTGGGGGCGGCTACACCTTC
- | TRBJ2-3 | TRBV6-5 | TRBD2 | CASNSAGSTDTQYF | TGTGCCAGCAACTCAGCGGGGAGCACAGATACGCAGTATTTT
- | TRBJ2-7 | TRBV3-1/TRBV3-2 | TRBD2 | CASSHPTSGRGEQYF | TGTGCCAGCAGCCATCCAACTAGCGGGAGGGGCGAGCAGTACTTC
once | TRBJ2-5 | TRBV6-5 | TRBD2 | CASGGLAGMETQYF | TGTGCCAGCGGGGGACTAGCGGGAATGGAGACCCAGTACTTC
- | TRBJ2-1 | TRBV28 | - | CAIITGNEQFF | TGTGCCATCATAACTGGTAATGAGCAGTTCTTC
- | TRBJ1-1 | TRBV10-3 | TRBD1 | CATLPGQGATEAFF | TGTGCCACCCTACCGGGACAGGGGGCGACTGAAGCTTTCTTT
- | TRBJ2-1 | TRBV2 | - | CASSEPGTKYNEQFF | TGTGCCAGCAGCGAACCCGGGACAAAGTACAATGAGCAGTTCTTC
- | TRBJ2-7 | TRBV5-6 | TRBD1 | CASSFQDRRNEQYF | TGTGCCAGCAGCTTCCAGGACAGGAGGAACGAGCAGTACTTC
- | TRBJ1-3 | TRBV6-5 | - | CASTDSGSGNTIYF | TGTGCCAGCACGGACAGTGGCTCTGGAAACACCATATATTTT
few | TRBJ2-2 | TRBV7-9 | - | CASSPQRSLAGELFF | TGTGCCAGCAGCCCCCAACGGAGCTTGGCCGGGGAGCTGTTTTTT
- | TRBJ1-2 | TRBV3-1/TRBV3-2 | - | CASSQLMGGGYGYTF | TGTGCCAGCAGCCAATTAATGGGGGGAGGCTATGGCTACACCTTC
once | TRBJ1-5 | TRBV10-2 | TRBD1 | CASRGTGSNQPQHF | TGCGCCAGCAGAGGGACAGGGTCCAATCAGCCCCAGCATTTT
- | TRBJ1-4 | TRBV15 | - | CATSRDRGRSEKLFF | TGTGCCACCAGCAGAGATCGGGGGAGGAGTGAAAAACTGTTTTTT
once | TRBJ2-1 | TRBV5-1 | TRBD1 | CASSTQGGTGNEQFF | TGCGCCAGCAGCACCCAAGGGGGCACTGGCAATGAGCAGTTCTTC
few | TRBJ1-1 | TRBV28 | TRBD1 | CASRYDRGFTEAFF | TGTGCCAGCAGATACGACAGGGGATTCACTGAAGCTTTCTTT
- | TRBJ1-1 | TRBV23-1 | TRBD1 | CASSQSGQGDENTEAFF | TGCGCCAGCAGTCAATCTGGGCAGGGGGATGAGAACACTGAAGCTTTCTTT
- | TRBJ2-2 | TRBV9 | - | CASSVEFGRTPNTGELFF | TGTGCCAGCAGCGTAGAGTTTGGGAGGACACCCAACACCGGGGAGCTGTTTTTT
few | TRBJ1-5 | TRBV4-2 | - | CASSQDKLLNQPQHF | TGTGCCAGCAGCCAAGATAAGTTACTGAATCAGCCCCAGCATTTT
- | TRBJ1-2 | TRBV5-5 | TRBD1 | CASSPTDREPYGYTF | TGTGCCAGCAGCCCGACAGACAGGGAACCTTATGGCTACACCTTC
few | TRBJ1-5 | TRBV5-1 | - | CASSLGGTSNQPQHF | TGCGCCAGCAGCTTGGGCGGTACCAGCAATCAGCCCCAGCATTTT